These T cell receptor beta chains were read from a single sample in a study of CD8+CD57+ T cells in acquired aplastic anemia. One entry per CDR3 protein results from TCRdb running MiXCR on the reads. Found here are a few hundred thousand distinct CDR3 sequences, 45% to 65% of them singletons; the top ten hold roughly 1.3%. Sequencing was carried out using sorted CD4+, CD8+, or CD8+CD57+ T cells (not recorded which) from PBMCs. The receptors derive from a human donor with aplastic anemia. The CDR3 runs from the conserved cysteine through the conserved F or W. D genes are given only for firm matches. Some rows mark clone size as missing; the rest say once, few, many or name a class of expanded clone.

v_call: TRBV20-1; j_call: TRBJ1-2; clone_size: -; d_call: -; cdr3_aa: CSALAGGAGGYTF; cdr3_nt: TGCAGTGCTCTGGCTGGGGGGGCGGGTGGCTACACCTTC
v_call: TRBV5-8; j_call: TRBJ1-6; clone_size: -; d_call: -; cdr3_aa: CASSPQGSVGSPLHF; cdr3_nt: TGTGCCAGCAGCCCCCAGGGGAGCGTCGGTTCACCCCTCCACTTT
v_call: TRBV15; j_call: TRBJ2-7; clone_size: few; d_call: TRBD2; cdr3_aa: CATSREGLVYEQYF; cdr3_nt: TGTGCCACCAGCAGAGAAGGACTAGTCTACGAGCAGTACTTC
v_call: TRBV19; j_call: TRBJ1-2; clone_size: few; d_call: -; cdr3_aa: CASRSSGYGYTF; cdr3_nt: TGTGCCAGTAGGAGTAGTGGATACGGCTACACCTTC
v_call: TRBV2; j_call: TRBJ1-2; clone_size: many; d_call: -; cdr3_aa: CASSDMVQRGGYTF; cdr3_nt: TGTGCCAGCAGTGATATGGTCCAGCGTGGAGGCTACACCTTC
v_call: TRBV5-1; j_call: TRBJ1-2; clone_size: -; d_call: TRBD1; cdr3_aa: CASSSEDRGHGYTF; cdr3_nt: TGCGCCAGCAGCTCTGAGGACAGGGGGCATGGCTACACCTTC
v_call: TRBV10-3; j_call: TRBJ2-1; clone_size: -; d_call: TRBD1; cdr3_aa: CAIKGQGSDEQFF; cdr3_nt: TGTGCCATCAAGGGACAGGGGAGCGATGAGCAGTTCTTC
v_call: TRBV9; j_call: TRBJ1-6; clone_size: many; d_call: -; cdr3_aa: CASSVGGGVSPLHF; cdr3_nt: TGTGCCAGCAGCGTAGGGGGGGGGGTTTCACCCCTCCACTTT
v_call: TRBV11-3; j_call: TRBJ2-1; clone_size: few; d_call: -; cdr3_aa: CASSWGRDNEQFF; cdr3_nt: TGTGCCAGCAGCTGGGGACGGGACAATGAGCAGTTCTTC
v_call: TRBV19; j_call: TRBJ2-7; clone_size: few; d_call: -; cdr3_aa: CASSETWAAYEQYF; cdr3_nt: TGTGCCAGTTCGGAGACTTGGGCAGCCTACGAGCAGTACTTC
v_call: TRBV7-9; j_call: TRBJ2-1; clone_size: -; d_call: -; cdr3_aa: CASSYLDRNYNEQFF; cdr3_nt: TGTGCCAGCAGCTATCTCGACAGGAATTACAATGAGCAGTTCTTC
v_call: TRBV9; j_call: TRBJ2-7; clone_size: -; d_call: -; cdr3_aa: CASSTRLDDPLEQYF; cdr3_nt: TGTGCCAGCAGCACCCGACTAGACGACCCTCTCGAGCAGTACTTC
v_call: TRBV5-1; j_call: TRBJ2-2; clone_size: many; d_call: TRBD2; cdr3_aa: CASSLAGTSVRLTGELFF; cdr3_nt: TGCGCCAGCAGCTTGGCCGGGACTAGCGTCCGTCTTACCGGGGAGCTGTTTTTT
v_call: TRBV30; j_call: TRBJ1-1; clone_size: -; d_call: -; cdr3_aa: CACRDRIYTEAFF; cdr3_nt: TGTGCCTGCCGAGACAGGATTTACACTGAAGCTTTCTTT
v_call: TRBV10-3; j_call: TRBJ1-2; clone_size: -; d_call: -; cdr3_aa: CASSFVGYGYTF; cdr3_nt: TGTGCCAGCAGTTTCGTTGGCTATGGCTACACCTTC
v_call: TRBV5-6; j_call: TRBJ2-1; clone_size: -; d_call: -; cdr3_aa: CASSLRSDYNEQFF; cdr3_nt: TGTGCCAGCAGCTTACGGTCTGACTACAATGAGCAGTTCTTC
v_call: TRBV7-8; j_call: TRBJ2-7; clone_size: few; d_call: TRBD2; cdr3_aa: CASSDLLAGQYF; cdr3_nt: TGTGCCAGCAGCGACCTACTAGCGGGGCAGTACTTC